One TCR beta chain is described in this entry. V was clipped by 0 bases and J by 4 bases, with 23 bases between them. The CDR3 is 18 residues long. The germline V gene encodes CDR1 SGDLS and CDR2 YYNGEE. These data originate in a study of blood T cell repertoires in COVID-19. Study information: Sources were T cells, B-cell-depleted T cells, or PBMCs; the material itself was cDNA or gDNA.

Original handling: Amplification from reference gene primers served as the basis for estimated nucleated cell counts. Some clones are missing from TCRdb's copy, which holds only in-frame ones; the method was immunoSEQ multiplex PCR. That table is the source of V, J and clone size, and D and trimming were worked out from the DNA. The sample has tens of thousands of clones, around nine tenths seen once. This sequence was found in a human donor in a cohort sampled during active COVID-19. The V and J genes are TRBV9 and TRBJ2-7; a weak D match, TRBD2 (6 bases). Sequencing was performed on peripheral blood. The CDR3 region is CASSVGVGGKIGGYEQYF. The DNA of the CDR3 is TGTGCCAGCAGCGTAGGGGTGGGCGGAAAGATTGGGGGGTACGAGCAGTACTTC.